Listed here are 10 T cell receptor beta chains from one sample, sequenced in a study of blood T cell repertoires in COVID-19 (dated by TCRdb to 2019 to 2021). Libraries were made using the immunoSEQ multiplex PCR assay. TCRdb limited this immuneACCESS table to in-frame rearrangements with V and J called. A share of clones is missing; checked studies link under half to unresolved V genes, and the rest is unexplained. Counted in this sample were 110,000 or so clones; approximately 85% of them appeared once. Around 3.5% of the sample rests with the top ten. Sample: peripheral blood. These receptors came from a man between 35 and 55 years old with acute or convalescent COVID-19.

The V gene is TRBV27, the J gene TRBJ1-2, with TRBD1 as a possible D gene (5 bases). Germline V gene sequence: CDR1 MNHEY, CDR2 SMNVEV (reference sequence). Trimming cost V 2 bases and J 5 bases, with 12 bases left between them. The CDR3 is made up of 14 amino acids. The CDR3 is CASSLRGQGYGYTF. For the CDR3, the DNA is TGTGCCAGCAGTTTAAGAGGCCAGGGTTATGGCTACACCTTC.

The chain joins TRBV6-5 to TRBJ2-7; TRBD1 agrees at 10 bases. This CDR3 region has 13 residues. V lost 8 bases to trimming and J lost 4 bases; unmatched junction nucleotides: 5. The V gene's germline CDR1 is MNHEY and CDR2 SVGAGI. The CDR3 protein is CASRDRGFYEQYF. The CDR3 coding sequence is TGTGCCAGCCGGGACAGGGGATTTTACGAGCAGTACTTC.

The rearrangement links TRBV24-1 to TRBJ1-2; 9 positions agree with TRBD1. This CDR3 has 15 amino acids. Germline V gives CDR1 KGHDR, CDR2 SFDVKD. V gave up 3 bases and J gave up 8 bases; unmatched junction bases: 9. DNA for the CDR3: TGTGCCACCAGTGATCCCCCCCCCGGGACAGGGGGCTACACCTTC. This gives the protein CATSDPPPGTGGYTF.

The V and J genes are TRBV21-1 and TRBJ2-5; TRBD1 is the table's D call and was not checked against the DNA. TRBV21-1 counts as a pseudogene. This CDR3 spans 15 amino acids. The CDR3 region has the DNA TGTGCCAGCTGCCAAGGGGGGCCGCTCCAAGAGACCCAGTACTTC. Amino acid sequence: CASCQGGPLQETQYF.

V and J are TRBV11-2 and TRBJ2-7; 9 nucleotides align to TRBD1. Germline CDR1 reads SGHAT; CDR2 reads FQNNGV. V was pared by 5 bases and J by 5 bases, with 7 bases of the junction left unmatched. There are 14 residues in the CDR3. The CDR3 loop is CASSPRQGVHEQYF. In DNA form, the CDR3 reads TGTGCCAGCAGCCCGAGACAGGGGGTCCACGAGCAGTACTTC.

The rearrangement joins TRBV7-8 to TRBJ1-5; D call uncertain. The CDR3 loop spans 18 amino acids. V was shortened by 1 base and J by 0 bases, with 16 bases between the two germline ends. Germline CDR1 and CDR2: SGHVS and FQNEAQ. The CDR3 region has the DNA TGTGCCAGCAGCTTAGATGAGGCAATAAGAGTTAGCAATCAGCCCCAGCATTTT. It encodes CASSLDEAIRVSNQPQHF.

The chain employs TRBV29-1 and TRBJ1-2; D uncertain. This CDR3 has 12 residues. The germline gives CDR1 SQVTM, CDR2 ANQGSEA. With 3 bases removed from V and 8 bases from J, the gap between germline ends came to 13 bases. The CDR3 DNA reads as TGCAGCGTTGATATGAGGGTCTGGGGCTACACCTTC. This codes for CSVDMRVWGYTF.

The V call is TRBV7-9, the J call TRBJ1-4; D gene unclear. V lost 5 bases and J 2 bases, leaving 9 bases between the germline ends. Germline lookup yields CDR1 SEHNR and CDR2 FQNEAQ (reference sequence). The length of the CDR3 is 14 residues. CDR3 bases: TGTGCCAGCAGCGAAGGAGGGACTAATGAAAAACTGTTTTTT. Amino acids: CASSEGGTNEKLFF.

V usage is TRBV25-1 and J usage is TRBJ2-1; the D gene is possibly TRBD1 (5 bases). In germline, CDR1 is MGHDK, CDR2 SYGVNS. The CDR3 has 13 residues. Trimming removed 4 bases at V and 4 bases at J, with 8 bases between. For the CDR3, the DNA is TGTGCCAGCAGTGTGCCAGGGTACAATGAGCAGTTCTTC. This gives the protein CASSVPGYNEQFF.

The chain has TRBV20-1 and TRBJ2-7, with D possibly being TRBD1 (5 bases). Trimming cost V 3 bases and J 5 bases, with 20 bases left between them. Germline V gene lookup returns CDR1 DFQATT and CDR2 SNEGSKA (reference sequence). The CDR3 is 15 residues long. CDR3 loop: CSASGRTGAPDEQYF. CDR3 in DNA: TGCAGTGCTAGTGGTCGTACTGGGGCGCCTGACGAGCAGTACTTC.